The text below deals with one TCR beta chain. Profiled with immunoSEQ multiplex PCR; TCRdb holds only in-frame clones, not every one. The data contain 350,000 to 400,000 clones, roughly 90% of them seen just once; the ten biggest clones take up less than 2%. This specimen comes from a study of blood T cell repertoires in COVID-19. Study information: The samples span acute and convalescent COVID-19 from the United States, Italy and Spain.

Between the trimmed V and J ends, which lost 0 bases and 4 bases, there was a span of 5 bases. This CDR3 region has 12 residues. The germline CDR1 and CDR2 sequences are SGDLS and YYNGEE. V and J are TRBV9 and TRBJ2-7; D is ambiguous. Sequenced sample: PBMCs or T cells enriched from blood (not recorded which). The TCR was taken from a woman in her 30s who had recovered from COVID-19. The CDR3 loop is CASSVDGYEQYF. CDR3 bases: TGTGCCAGCAGCGTAGACGGGTACGAGCAGTACTTC.